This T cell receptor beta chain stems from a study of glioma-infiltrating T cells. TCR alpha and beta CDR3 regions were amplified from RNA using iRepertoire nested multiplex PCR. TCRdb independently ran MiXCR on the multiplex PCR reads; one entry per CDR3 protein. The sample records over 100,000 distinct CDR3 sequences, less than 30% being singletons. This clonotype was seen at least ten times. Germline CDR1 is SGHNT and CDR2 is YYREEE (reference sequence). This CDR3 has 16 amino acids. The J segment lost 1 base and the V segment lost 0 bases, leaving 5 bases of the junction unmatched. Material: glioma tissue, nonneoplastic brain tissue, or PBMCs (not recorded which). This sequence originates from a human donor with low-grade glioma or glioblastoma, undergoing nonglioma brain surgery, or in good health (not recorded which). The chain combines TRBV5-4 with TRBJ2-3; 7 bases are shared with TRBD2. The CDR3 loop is CASSLESGIRTDTQYF. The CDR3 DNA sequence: TGTGCCAGCAGCTTGGAAAGCGGGATACGCACAGATACGCAGTATTTT.